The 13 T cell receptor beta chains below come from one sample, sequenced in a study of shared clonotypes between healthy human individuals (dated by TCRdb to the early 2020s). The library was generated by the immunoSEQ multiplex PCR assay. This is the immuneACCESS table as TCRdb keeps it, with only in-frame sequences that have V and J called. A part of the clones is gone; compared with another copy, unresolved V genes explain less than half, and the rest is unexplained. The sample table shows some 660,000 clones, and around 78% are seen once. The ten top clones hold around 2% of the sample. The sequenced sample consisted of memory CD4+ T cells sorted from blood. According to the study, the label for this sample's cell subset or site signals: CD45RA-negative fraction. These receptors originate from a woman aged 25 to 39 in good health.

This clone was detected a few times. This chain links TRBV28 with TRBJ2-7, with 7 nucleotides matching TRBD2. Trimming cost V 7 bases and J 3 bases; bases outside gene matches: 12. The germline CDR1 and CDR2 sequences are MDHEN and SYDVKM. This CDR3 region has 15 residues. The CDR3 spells CASTIPGGSFYEQYF. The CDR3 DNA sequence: TGTGCCAGCACCATACCTGGCGGGAGCTTCTACGAGCAGTACTTC. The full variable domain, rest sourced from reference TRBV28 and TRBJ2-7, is DVKVTQSSRYLVKRTGEKVFLECVQDMDHENMFWYRQDPGLGLRLIYFSYDVKMKEKGDIPEGYSVSREKKERFSLILESASTNQTSMYLCASTIPGGSFYEQYFGPGTRLTVT.

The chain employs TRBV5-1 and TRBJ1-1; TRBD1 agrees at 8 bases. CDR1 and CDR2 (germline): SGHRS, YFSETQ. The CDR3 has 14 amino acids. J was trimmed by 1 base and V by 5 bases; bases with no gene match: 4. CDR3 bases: TGCGCCAGCAGAAAGACAGGGGCGAACACTGAAGCTTTCTTT. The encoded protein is CASRKTGANTEAFF.

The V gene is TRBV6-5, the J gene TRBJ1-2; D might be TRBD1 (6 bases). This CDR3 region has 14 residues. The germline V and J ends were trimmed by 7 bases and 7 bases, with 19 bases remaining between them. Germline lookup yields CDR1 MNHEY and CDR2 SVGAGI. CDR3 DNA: TGTGCCAGCACCCTCGGGCGGGGGGCTCTTGGCTACACCTTC. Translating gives CASTLGRGALGYTF.

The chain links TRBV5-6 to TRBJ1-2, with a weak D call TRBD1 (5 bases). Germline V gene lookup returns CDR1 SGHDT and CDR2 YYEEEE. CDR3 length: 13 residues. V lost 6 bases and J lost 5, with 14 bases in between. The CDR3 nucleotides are TGTGCCAGCACACATAGGGGATGGTATGGCTACACCTTC. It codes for CASTHRGWYGYTF.

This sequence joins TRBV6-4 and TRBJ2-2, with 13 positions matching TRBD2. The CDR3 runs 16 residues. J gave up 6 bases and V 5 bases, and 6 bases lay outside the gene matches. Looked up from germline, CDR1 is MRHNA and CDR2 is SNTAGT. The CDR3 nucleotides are TGTGCCAGCAGTCTTACTAGCGGGAGGGCCGCCGGGGAGCTGTTTTTT. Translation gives CASSLTSGRAAGELFF.

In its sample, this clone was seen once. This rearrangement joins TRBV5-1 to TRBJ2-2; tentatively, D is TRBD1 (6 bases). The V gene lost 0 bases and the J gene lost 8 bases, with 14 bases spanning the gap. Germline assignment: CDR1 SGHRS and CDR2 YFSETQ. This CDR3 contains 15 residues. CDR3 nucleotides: TGCGCCAGCAGCTTGGGGGACATTCATGCTGGGGAGCTGTTTTTT. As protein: CASSLGDIHAGELFF. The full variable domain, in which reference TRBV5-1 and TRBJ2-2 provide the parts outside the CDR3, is KAGVTQTPRYLIKTRGQQVTLSCSPISGHRSVSWYQQTPGQGLQFLFEYFSETQRNKGNFPGRFSGRQFSNSRSEMNVSTLELGDSALYLCASSLGDIHAGELFFGEGSRLTVL.

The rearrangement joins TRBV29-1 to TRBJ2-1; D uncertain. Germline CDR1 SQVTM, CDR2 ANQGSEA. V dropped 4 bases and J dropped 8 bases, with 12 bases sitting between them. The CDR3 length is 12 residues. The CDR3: CSVAGLRDEQFF. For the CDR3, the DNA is TGCAGCGTTGCGGGTCTAAGGGATGAGCAGTTCTTC.

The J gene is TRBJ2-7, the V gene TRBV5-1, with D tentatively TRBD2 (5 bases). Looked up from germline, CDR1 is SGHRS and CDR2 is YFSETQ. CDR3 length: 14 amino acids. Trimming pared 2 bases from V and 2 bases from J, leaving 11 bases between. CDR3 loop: CASSFGVGPYEQYF. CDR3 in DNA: TGCGCCAGCAGCTTCGGGGTCGGACCCTACGAGCAGTACTTC.

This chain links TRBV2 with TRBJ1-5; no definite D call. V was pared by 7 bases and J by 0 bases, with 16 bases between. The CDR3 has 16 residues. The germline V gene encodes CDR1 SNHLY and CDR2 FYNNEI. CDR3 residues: CASTPRRADSNQPQHF. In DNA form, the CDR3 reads TGTGCCAGCACCCCTCGGAGGGCGGATAGCAATCAGCCCCAGCATTTT.

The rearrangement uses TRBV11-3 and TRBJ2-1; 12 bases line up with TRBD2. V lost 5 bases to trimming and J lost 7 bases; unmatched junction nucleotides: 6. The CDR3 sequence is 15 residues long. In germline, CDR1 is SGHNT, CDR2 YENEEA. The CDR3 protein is CASSKTSGSGNEQFF. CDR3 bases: TGTGCCAGCAGCAAGACTAGCGGGAGTGGAAATGAGCAGTTCTTC. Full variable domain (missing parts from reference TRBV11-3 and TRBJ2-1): EAGVVQSPRYKIIEKKQPVAFWCNPISGHNTLYWYLQNLGQGPELLIRYENEEAVDDSQLPKDRFSAERLKGVDSTLKIQPAELGDSAVYLCASSKTSGSGNEQFFGPGTRLTVL.

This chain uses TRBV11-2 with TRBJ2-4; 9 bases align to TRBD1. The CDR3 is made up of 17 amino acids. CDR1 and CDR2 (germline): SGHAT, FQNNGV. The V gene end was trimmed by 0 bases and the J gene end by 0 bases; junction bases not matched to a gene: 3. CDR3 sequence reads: CASSLEGTGRAKNIQYF. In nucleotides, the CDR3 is TGTGCCAGCAGCTTAGAGGGGACAGGGAGAGCCAAAAACATTCAGTACTTC. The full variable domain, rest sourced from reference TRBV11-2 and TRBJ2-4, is EAGVAQSPRYKIIEKRQSVAFWCNPISGHATLYWYQQILGQGPKLLIQFQNNGVVDDSQLPKDRFSAERLKGVDSTLKIQPAKLEDSAVYLCASSLEGTGRAKNIQYFGAGTRLSVL.

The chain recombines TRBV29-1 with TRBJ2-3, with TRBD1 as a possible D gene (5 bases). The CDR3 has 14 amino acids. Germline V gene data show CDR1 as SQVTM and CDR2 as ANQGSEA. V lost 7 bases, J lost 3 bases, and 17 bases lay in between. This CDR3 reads CSGGSGAGTDTQYF. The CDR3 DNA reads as TGCAGCGGGGGAAGTGGGGCCGGAACAGATACGCAGTATTTT.

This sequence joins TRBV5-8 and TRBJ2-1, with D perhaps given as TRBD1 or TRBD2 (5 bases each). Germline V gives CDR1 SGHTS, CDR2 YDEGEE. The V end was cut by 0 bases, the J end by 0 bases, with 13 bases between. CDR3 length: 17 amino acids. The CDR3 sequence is CASSLAVLGVSYNEQFF. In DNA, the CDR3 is TGTGCCAGCAGCTTGGCCGTCTTGGGGGTCTCCTACAATGAGCAGTTCTTC.